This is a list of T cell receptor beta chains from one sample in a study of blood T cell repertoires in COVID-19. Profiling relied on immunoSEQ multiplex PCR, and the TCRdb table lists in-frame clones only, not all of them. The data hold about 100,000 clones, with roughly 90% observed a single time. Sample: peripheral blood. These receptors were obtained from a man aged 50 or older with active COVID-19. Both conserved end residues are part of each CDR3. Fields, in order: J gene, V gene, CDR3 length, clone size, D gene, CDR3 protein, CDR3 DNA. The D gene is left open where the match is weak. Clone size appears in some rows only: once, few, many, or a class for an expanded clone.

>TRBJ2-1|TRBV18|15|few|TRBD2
CASSPPASGYNEQFF
TGTGCCAGCTCACCACCGGCTAGCGGGTACAATGAGCAGTTCTTC
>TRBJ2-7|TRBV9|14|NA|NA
CASSVEAGTYEQYF
TGTGCCAGCAGCGTAGAGGCAGGCACCTACGAGCAGTACTTC
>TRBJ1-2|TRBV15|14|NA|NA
CATSRVREAYGYTF
TGTGCCACCAGCAGAGTAAGGGAGGCCTATGGCTACACCTTC
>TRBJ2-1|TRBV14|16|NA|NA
CASSQVSGSHYNEQFF
TGTGCCAGCAGCCAAGTTTCGGGGTCCCACTACAATGAGCAGTTCTTC
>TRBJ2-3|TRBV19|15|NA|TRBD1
CASRQRDRGTDTQYF
TGTGCCAGTAGACAACGGGACAGGGGCACAGATACGCAGTATTTT
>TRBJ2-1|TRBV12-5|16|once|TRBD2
CASSQVAGGTYNEQFF
TGTGCTAGCAGCCAGGTGGCGGGAGGGACCTACAATGAGCAGTTCTTC
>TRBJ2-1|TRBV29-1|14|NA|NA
CSVDGQQSDNEQFF
TGCAGCGTCGATGGACAGCAGAGCGACAATGAGCAGTTCTTC
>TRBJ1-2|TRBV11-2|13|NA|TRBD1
CASSLGDRGGYTF
TGTGCCAGCAGCTTAGGGGACAGGGGGGGCTACACCTTC
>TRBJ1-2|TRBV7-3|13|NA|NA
CASSLSPGYGYTF
TGTGCCAGCAGCTTAAGCCCAGGCTATGGCTACACCTTC
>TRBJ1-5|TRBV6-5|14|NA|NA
CASERGISNQPQHF
TGTGCCAGCGAGAGGGGGATAAGCAATCAGCCCCAGCATTTT
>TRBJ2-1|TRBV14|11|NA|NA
CASSPGFEQFF
TGTGCCAGCAGCCCGGGTTTTGAGCAGTTCTTC
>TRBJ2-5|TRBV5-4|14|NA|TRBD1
CASRFGQGGETQYF
TGTGCCAGCAGATTCGGACAGGGCGGTGAGACCCAGTACTTC
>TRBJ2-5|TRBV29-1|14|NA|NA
CSVVLGAHQETQYF
TGCAGCGTTGTTTTGGGGGCCCACCAAGAGACCCAGTACTTC
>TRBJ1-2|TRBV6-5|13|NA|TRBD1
CASSPQGFYGYTF
TGTGCCAGCAGCCCACAGGGGTTCTATGGCTACACCTTC
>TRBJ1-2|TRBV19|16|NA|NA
CASSATAQLANYGYTF
TGTGCCAGTTCCGCCACAGCCCAGTTAGCTAACTATGGCTACACCTTC
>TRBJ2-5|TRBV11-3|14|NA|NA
CASSLEGYQETQYF
TGTGCCAGCAGCTTAGAGGGCTACCAAGAGACCCAGTACTTC
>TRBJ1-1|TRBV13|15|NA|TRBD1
CASSLGQGAKSEAFF
TGTGCCAGCAGCTTGGGTCAGGGGGCTAAGTCTGAAGCTTTCTTT
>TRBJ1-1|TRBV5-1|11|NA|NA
CASSSPREAFF
TGCGCCAGCAGCTCACCGAGGGAAGCTTTCTTT
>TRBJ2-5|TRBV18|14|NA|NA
CASSLTSLQETQYF
TGTGCCAGCTCACTCACTAGCCTACAAGAGACCCAGTACTTC
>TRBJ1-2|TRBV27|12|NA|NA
CASATGPYGYTF
TGTGCCAGCGCAACAGGCCCCTATGGCTACACCTTC
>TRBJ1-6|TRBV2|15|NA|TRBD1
CASSVGGPANSPLHF
TGTGCCAGCAGTGTAGGGGGCCCAGCGAATTCACCCCTCCACTTT
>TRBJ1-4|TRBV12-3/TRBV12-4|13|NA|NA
CASRLGGGEKLFF
TGTGCCAGCAGGTTGGGGGGAGGCGAAAAACTGTTTTTT
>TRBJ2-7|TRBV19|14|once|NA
CASSIPGLSYEQYF
TGTGCCAGTAGTATCCCAGGTCTGTCCTACGAGCAGTACTTC
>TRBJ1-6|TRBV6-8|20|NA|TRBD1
CASGGAGTGGRYTYNSPLHF
TGTGCCAGCGGGGGCGCCGGGACAGGGGGGAGATACACCTATAATTCACCCCTCCACTTT
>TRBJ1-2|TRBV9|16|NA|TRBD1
CASSVGGDRASYGYTF
TGTGCCAGCAGCGTAGGGGGGGACAGGGCCTCCTATGGCTACACCTTC
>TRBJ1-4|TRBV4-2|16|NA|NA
CASSQDLPGVGEKLFF
TGTGCCAGCAGCCAAGATCTTCCCGGGGTGGGTGAAAAACTGTTTTTT
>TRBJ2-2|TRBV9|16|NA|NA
CASSVVGGRNTGELFF
TGTGCCAGCAGCGTAGTCGGGGGGCGAAACACCGGGGAGCTGTTTTTT
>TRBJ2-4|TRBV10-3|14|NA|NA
CAITPDLAKNIQYF
TGTGCCATCACTCCAGATCTAGCCAAAAACATTCAGTACTTC
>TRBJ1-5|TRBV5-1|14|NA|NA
CASSLAGDNQPQHF
TGCGCCAGCAGCCTGGCGGGGGACAATCAGCCCCAGCATTTT
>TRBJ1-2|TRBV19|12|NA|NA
CASNLGGDGYTF
TGTGCCAGTAATCTCGGGGGAGATGGCTACACCTTC
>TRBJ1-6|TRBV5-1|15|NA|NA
CASRPEYSYNSPLHF
TGCGCCAGCAGACCGGAGTACTCCTATAATTCACCCCTCCACTTT
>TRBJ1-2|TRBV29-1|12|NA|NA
CSAPGQSYGYTF
TGCAGCGCTCCGGGTCAGTCTTATGGCTACACCTTC
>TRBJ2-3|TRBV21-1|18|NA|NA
CASSAPRTALVRTDTQYF
TGTGCCAGCAGCGCCCCCCGGACAGCACTAGTACGCACAGATACGCAGTATTTT
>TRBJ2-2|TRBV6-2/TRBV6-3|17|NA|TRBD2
CASSYSASGFPTGELFF
TGTGCCAGCAGTTACTCGGCTAGCGGGTTTCCCACCGGGGAGCTGTTTTTT
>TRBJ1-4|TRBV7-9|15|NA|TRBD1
CASSTGQGIGEKLFF
TGTGCCAGCAGCACAGGACAGGGGATTGGCGAAAAACTGTTTTTT
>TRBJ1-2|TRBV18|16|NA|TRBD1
CASSPLGGTGDYGYTF
TGTGCCAGCTCACCACTCGGCGGGACAGGGGACTATGGCTACACCTTC
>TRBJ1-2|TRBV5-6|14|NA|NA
CASRDNYVTYGYTF
TGTGCCAGCAGGGACAATTATGTTACCTATGGCTACACCTTC
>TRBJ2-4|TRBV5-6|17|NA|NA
CASSLEVAGVAKNIQYF
TGTGCCAGCAGCTTGGAGGTGGCAGGGGTGGCCAAAAACATTCAGTACTTC
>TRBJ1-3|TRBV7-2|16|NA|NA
CASSLPGHISGNTIYF
TGTGCCAGCAGCCTCCCGGGACACATCTCTGGAAACACCATATATTTT
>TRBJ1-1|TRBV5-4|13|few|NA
CAWALSRNTEAFF
TGTGCCTGGGCTCTCTCACGGAACACTGAAGCTTTCTTT
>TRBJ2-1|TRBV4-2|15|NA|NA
CASSQDRAGYNEQFF
TGTGCCAGCAGCCAAGATAGGGCGGGATACAATGAGCAGTTCTTC
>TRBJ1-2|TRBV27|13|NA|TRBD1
CASSLGQDYGYTF
TGTGCCAGCAGCCTAGGACAGGACTATGGCTACACCTTC
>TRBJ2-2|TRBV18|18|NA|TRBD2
CASSPRLTSGSITGELFF
TGTGCCAGCTCACCAAGGCTGACTAGCGGGAGTATCACCGGGGAGCTGTTTTTT
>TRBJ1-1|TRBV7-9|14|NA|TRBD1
CASSLGQSNTEAFF
TGTGCCAGCAGCTTGGGACAGTCGAACACTGAAGCTTTCTTT
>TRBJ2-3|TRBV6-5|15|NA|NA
CASRDRQVSTDTQYF
TGTGCCAGCAGGGATAGACAGGTTAGCACAGATACGCAGTATTTT
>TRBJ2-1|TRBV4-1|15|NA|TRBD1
CASSFRQGAYNEQFF
TGCGCCAGCAGCTTTCGACAGGGGGCATACAATGAGCAGTTCTTC